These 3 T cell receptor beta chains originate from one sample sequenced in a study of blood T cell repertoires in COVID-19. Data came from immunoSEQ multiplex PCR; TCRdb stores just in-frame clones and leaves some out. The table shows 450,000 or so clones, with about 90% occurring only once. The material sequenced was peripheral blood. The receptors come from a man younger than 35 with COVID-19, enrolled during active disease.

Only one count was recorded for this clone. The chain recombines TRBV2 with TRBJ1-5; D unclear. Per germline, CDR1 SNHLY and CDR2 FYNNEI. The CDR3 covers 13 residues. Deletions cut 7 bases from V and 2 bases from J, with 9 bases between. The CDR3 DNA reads TGTGCCAGCAATAGGGAGGGCAATCAGCCCCAGCATTTT. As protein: CASNREGNQPQHF.

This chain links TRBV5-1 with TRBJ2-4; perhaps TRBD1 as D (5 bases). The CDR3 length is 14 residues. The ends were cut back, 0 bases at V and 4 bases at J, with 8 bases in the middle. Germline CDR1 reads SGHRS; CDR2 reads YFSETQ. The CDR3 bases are TGCGCCAGCAGCTTGGCGGCAGGGAAAAACATTCAGTACTTC. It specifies CASSLAAGKNIQYF.

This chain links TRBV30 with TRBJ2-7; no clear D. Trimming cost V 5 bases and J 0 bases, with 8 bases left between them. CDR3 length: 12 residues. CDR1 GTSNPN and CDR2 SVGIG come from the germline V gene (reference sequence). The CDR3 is CAWVQSSYEQYF. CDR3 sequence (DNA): TGTGCCTGGGTACAGAGCTCCTACGAGCAGTACTTC.